One TCR beta chain is described in this entry. The sample is drawn from a study of T cells expressing NK-cell markers. TCRdb reprocessed the 5' RACE reads and stores each CDR3 protein as one record, lacking DNA. Recorded for this sample: some 300,000 distinct CDR3 sequences. In germline, CDR1 is KGHDR, CDR2 SFDVKD. This CDR3 spans 13 amino acids. The sample consisted of blood T cells: a sorted CD56 or NKG2C T cell subset, CD4+ or CD8+ T cells, or bulk PBMC T cells (not recorded which). This TCR derives from a man younger than 35 in good health. The rearrangement links TRBV24-1 to TRBJ2-1. CDR3 residues: CATIGPTYNEQFF.